Listed here are 18 T cell receptor beta chains from one sample, sequenced in a study of shared clonotypes between healthy human individuals (dated by TCRdb to 2020 to 2021). Library preparation employed the immunoSEQ multiplex PCR assay. TCRdb stores this immuneACCESS table with in-frame sequences only. Part of the clones is absent; in the studies checked, under half of the shortfall reflects unresolved V genes, and no reason is known for the rest. The sample table shows 2 million or so clones, and roughly 95% are seen once. The top ten constitute more than 0.1% of the sample. Sequencing was done on a sample of naive CD4+ T cells sorted from blood. Per the publication, the cell subset or site label means: CD45RA+ positively selected. These receptors all come from a young man in good health.

The V call is TRBV5-6, the J call TRBJ2-1, with TRBD2 as a possible D gene (5 bases). CDR1 and CDR2 (germline): SGHDT, YYEEEE. Trimming left V 6 bases short and J 8 bases short, with 12 bases between. The CDR3 loop spans 12 amino acids. The CDR3 reads CASNSGSDEQFF. CDR3 sequence (DNA): TGTGCCAGCAACTCAGGTAGCGATGAGCAGTTCTTC. The full variable domain, in which reference TRBV5-6 and TRBJ2-1 provide the parts outside the CDR3, is DAGVTQSPTHLIKTRGQQVTLRCSPKSGHDTVSWYQQALGQGPQFIFQYYEEEERQRGNFPDRFSGHQFPNYSSELNVNALLLGDSALYLCASNSGSDEQFFGPGTRLTVL.

V and J are TRBV11-3 and TRBJ2-7; the D call may be TRBD1 or TRBD2 (7 bases each). CDR3 size: 13 residues. CDR1 is SGHNT, CDR2 YENEEA, per germline. Between the trimmed V and J ends, which lost 5 bases and 6 bases, there was a span of 14 bases. The CDR3 here is CASSREGAPEQYF. CDR3 coding DNA: TGTGCCAGCAGCAGGGAGGGGGCTCCCGAGCAGTACTTC.

The CDR3 is CASSAKGTELDSPLHF. In nucleotides, the CDR3 is TGTGCCAGCAGTGCCAAGGGGACAGAACTAGATTCACCCCTCCACTTT. This chain joins TRBV11-2 and TRBJ1-6; 7 bases match TRBD1. With 6 bases clipped from V and 8 bases from J, the junction kept 13 bases outside the gene matches. There are 16 residues in the CDR3. Germline V lookup: CDR1 SGHAT, CDR2 FQNNGV.

In nucleotides, the CDR3 is TGTACTAGTAGATCGAACACTGAAGCTTTCTTT. This gives the protein CTSRSNTEAFF. The V call is TRBV19, the J call TRBJ1-1; D not certain. CDR3 length: 11 amino acids. From germline, CDR1 is LNHDA and CDR2 SQIVND (reference sequence).

This clone occurred once. This rearrangement joins TRBV15 to TRBJ2-1; 9 nucleotides agree with TRBD2. CDR1 and CDR2 from the germline V gene are LNHNV and YYDKDF (reference sequence). V shed 1 base, J shed 5 bases, and the junction held 6 bases outside the gene matches. There are 16 residues in the CDR3. CDR3 sequence (DNA): TGTGCCACCAGCAGAGGGGGACTAGCAGCTAACAATGAGCAGTTCTTC. Its translation is CATSRGGLAANNEQFF. The variable domain in full, completed from reference TRBV15 and TRBJ2-1, reads DAMVIQNPRYQVTQFGKPVTLSCSQTLNHNVMYWYQQKSSQAPKLLFHYYDKDFNNEADTPDNFQSRRPNTSFCFLDIRSPGLGDTAMYLCATSRGGLAANNEQFFGPGTRLTVL.

The genes are TRBV25-1 and TRBJ2-3; 7 positions agree with TRBD1. The CDR3 spans 15 residues. The germline gives CDR1 MGHDK, CDR2 SYGVNS. The V and J ends lost 2 bases and 2 bases, in that order; junction bases with no gene match: 4. The CDR3 reads CASSERGRLTDTQYF. The CDR3 region has the DNA TGTGCCAGCAGTGAAAGGGGGCGGCTCACAGATACGCAGTATTTT.

The chain uses TRBV6-5 and TRBJ2-7; a weak D match, TRBD2 (7 bases). V dropped 6 bases and J dropped 9 bases, with 18 bases sitting between them. The length of the CDR3 is 13 residues. CDR1 and CDR2 (germline): MNHEY, SVGAGI. CDR3 sequence (DNA): TGTGCCAGCAGAACCCCGGGGGGCAGGGGGCAGTACTTC. It translates to CASRTPGGRGQYF.

The count of this clone is one. V is TRBV5-1 and J is TRBJ2-3, with a weak D call TRBD2 (6 bases). Per germline, CDR1 SGHRS and CDR2 YFSETQ. The CDR3 sequence is 16 residues long. Trimming removed 4 bases from V and 2 bases from J, with 17 bases in between. CDR3 DNA: TGCGCCAGCAGCGGCTCCGCAATAGCGGTCACAGATACGCAGTATTTT. This gives the protein CASSGSAIAVTDTQYF.

The chain uses TRBV6-1 and TRBJ2-7; no clear D gene. V lost 6 bases and J 0 bases, leaving 15 bases between the germline ends. Germline CDR1 and CDR2: MNHNS and SASEGT. CDR3 length: 15 residues. The CDR3 bases are TGTGCCAGCAGGGAACAACAGCTAAACTCCTACGAGCAGTACTTC. Its protein product is CASREQQLNSYEQYF.

V gene TRBV2 combines with J gene TRBJ1-4; no reliable D call. Looked up from germline, CDR1 is SNHLY and CDR2 is FYNNEI. V was clipped by 3 bases and J by 4 bases, with 15 bases between them. There are 16 residues in the CDR3. CDR3 sequence: CASSDTRARGNEKLFF. The CDR3, as DNA: TGTGCCAGCAGTGACACCCGGGCCCGCGGTAATGAAAAACTGTTTTTT.

This clone showed up just once. This sequence joins TRBV6-1 and TRBJ1-5; D uncertain. The germline V and J ends were trimmed by 1 base and 4 bases, with 8 bases remaining between them. Germline CDR1 MNHNS, CDR2 SASEGT. The CDR3 runs 14 residues. The CDR3: CASSEGIANQPQHF. The CDR3 DNA sequence: TGTGCCAGCAGTGAAGGGATCGCTAATCAGCCCCAGCATTTT.

This rearrangement joins TRBV6-1 to TRBJ1-5; D is unresolved. CDR3 size: 14 residues. V was pared by 7 bases and J by 0 bases, with 10 bases between. In germline, CDR1 is MNHNS, CDR2 SASEGT. The CDR3 bases are TGTGCCAGCATGGGTGGGATTAGCAATCAGCCCCAGCATTTT. Its protein is CASMGGISNQPQHF.

This clone was detected once. J is TRBJ1-1 and V is TRBV27, with D uncertain. Germline CDR1 is MNHEY and CDR2 is SMNVEV (reference sequence). V gave up 6 bases and J gave up 4 bases, with 12 bases separating them. The CDR3 spans 13 residues. The CDR3 nucleotides are TGTGCCAGCAGACGAGGGATGGGCACTGAAGCTTTCTTT. It translates to CASRRGMGTEAFF.

This sequence joins TRBV7-2 and TRBJ2-7; no reliable D call. V lost 1 base and J 5 bases, leaving 6 bases between the germline ends. This CDR3 region has 12 residues. Germline-derived CDR1 and CDR2 are SGHTA and FQGNSA. Here the CDR3 reads CASSLGMDEQYF. The CDR3, as DNA: TGTGCCAGCAGCTTAGGCATGGACGAGCAGTACTTC.

V usage is TRBV5-1 and J usage is TRBJ2-2; maybe TRBD2 (6 bases). In germline, CDR1 is SGHRS, CDR2 YFSETQ. V dropped 0 bases and J dropped 3 bases, with 9 bases sitting between them. This CDR3 is built from 15 residues. CDR3 coding DNA: TGCGCCAGCAGCTTGGACGGGAGTGACACCGGGGAGCTGTTTTTT. Translation gives CASSLDGSDTGELFF.

About this clone: Given a much more abundant clone one base away, this may be a read error. V is TRBV7-6 and J is TRBJ2-5, with no clear D. Trimming took off 4 bases at V and 5 bases at J, with 8 bases between the two ends. CDR3 length: 12 amino acids. The germline CDR1 and CDR2 sequences are SGHVS and FNYEAQ. CDR3 nucleotides: TGTGCCAGCAGCTCCCTCGGGGAGACCCAGTACTTC. It specifies CASSSLGETQYF.

This clone was seen repeatedly, ten times or more. The chain joins TRBV29-1 to TRBJ2-3; 7 nucleotides line up with TRBD2. CDR3 length equals 15 residues. Germline V CDR1 and CDR2: SQVTM, ANQGSEA. J gave up 2 bases and V 5 bases, and 10 bases lay outside the gene matches. The CDR3 region is CSVPPSGANTDTQYF. CDR3 in DNA: TGCAGCGTTCCCCCCAGCGGGGCGAACACAGATACGCAGTATTTT.

V and J are TRBV20-1 and TRBJ2-3, with D perhaps TRBD1 (5 bases). CDR1 is DFQATT, CDR2 SNEGSKA, per germline (reference sequence). V was pared by 5 bases and J by 6 bases, with 9 bases between. This CDR3 contains 11 residues. The CDR3 bases are TGCAGTGCTGTGGGGCGGGATACGCAGTATTTT. It specifies CSAVGRDTQYF.